What follows is one TCR beta chain and its context. The antigen remains unidentified. The donors belonged to the approximately 130-subject validation cohort, separate from the approximately 700-subject first cohort. The germline CDR1 and CDR2 sequences are LNHDA and SQIVND (reference sequence). V lost 6 bases, J lost 0 bases, and 3 bases lay in between. This CDR3 has 13 residues. Assay used: immunoSEQ multiplex PCR; TCRdb lists only in-frame clones, some missing. The table records over 200,000 clones, over 65% of them present only once. This sample was taken from a study of cytomegalovirus exposure and HLA in healthy donors. Broader study findings: There were some public TCRs occurring in many donors, but most TCR sequences were rare. Some 150 TCR beta chains were listed as cytomegalovirus-associated. CMV antigen specificity of three CMV-associated chains was confirmed in vitro.

The chain links TRBV19 to TRBJ2-6; D gene uncertain. The sequencing input was PBMCs. The origin of this receptor is a woman under 30 in good health and CMV-seronegative. The CDR3 DNA reads TGTGCCAGTAGCAGCTCTGGGGCCAACGTCCTGACTTTC. Protein: CASSSSGANVLTF.